Presented here are 8 T cell receptor beta chains from one specimen sequenced in a study of blood T cells in healthy people across ages. For the second PCR, which ran for about 7 to 11 cycles, a sample-barcoded 5' primer and a J-beta primer mix were used. A single record per CDR3 protein comes from TCRdb applying MiXCR to the 5' RACE reads. The data contain under 2,000,000 distinct CDR3 sequences, around half of them seen just once; the ten biggest clones take up roughly 2%. The sample consisted of blood. These receptors came from a middle-aged woman in good health.

The V call is TRBV5-1, the J call TRBJ1-2; TRBD1 might be the D (6 bases). CDR1 and CDR2 (germline): SGHRS, YFSETQ. Deletions cut 0 bases from V and 5 bases from J, with 17 bases between. The CDR3 has 16 amino acids. The CDR3 here is CASSLVPGAQSYGYTF. The CDR3, as DNA: TGCGCCAGCAGCTTGGTTCCGGGGGCGCAATCTTATGGCTACACCTTC.

This clonotype was counted between two and nine times. The chain joins TRBV4-3 to TRBJ2-6; no reliable D call. Germline loops: CDR1 LGHNA, CDR2 YSLEER. The CDR3 runs 16 residues. V was shortened by 3 bases and J by 9 bases, with 18 bases between the two germline ends. The CDR3 DNA reads as TGCGCCAGCAGCCAGTCCACCCCAATGATCGGCAACGTCCTGACTTTC. It is translated as CASSQSTPMIGNVLTF.

This clonotype turned up a few times. This chain joins TRBV4-3 and TRBJ2-7; tentative D call: TRBD1 (5 bases). Between the trimmed V and J ends, which lost 0 bases and 3 bases, there was a span of 12 bases. This CDR3 region has 15 residues. From germline, CDR1 is LGHNA and CDR2 YSLEER. The CDR3 nucleotides are TGCGCCAGCAGCCAAGATTCAGGGTCGATCTACGAGCAGTACTTC. Protein: CASSQDSGSIYEQYF.

This clonotype was found a few times. J is TRBJ1-4 and V is TRBV4-3; no firm D call. Trimming removed 2 bases from V and 8 bases from J, with 9 bases in between. The CDR3 sequence is 13 residues long. Per germline, CDR1 LGHNA and CDR2 YSLEER. As DNA, the CDR3 is TGCGCCAGCAGCCAATCCCTTGACGAAAAACTGTTTTTT. It translates to CASSQSLDEKLFF.

The chain links TRBV4-2 to TRBJ2-5, with 15 bases identical to TRBD2. The CDR3 covers 17 residues. With 1 base clipped from V and 4 bases from J, the junction kept 4 bases outside the gene matches. CDR1 is LGHNA and CDR2 is YNFKEQ in the germline V gene. The CDR3 coding sequence is TGTGCCAGCAGCCAAGTTGGACTAGCGGGGGGGTCAGAGACCCAGTACTTC. This sequence encodes CASSQVGLAGGSETQYF.

This clonotype came up a few times. Here the CDR3 DNA reads TGTGCCAGCAGTTTATCGGGTAGAGGGAACGAGCAGTACTTC. As protein: CASSLSGRGNEQYF. The genes are TRBV28 and TRBJ2-4, with D perhaps TRBD2 (5 bases). The assigned J gene may be wrong: the sequence end matches TRBJ2-7 better. Germline V gene lookup returns CDR1 MDHEN and CDR2 SYDVKM. The CDR3 runs 14 residues.

This clonotype was observed at least ten times. This chain links TRBV12-3 or TRBV12-4 with TRBJ1-1; 9 bases align to TRBD1. This CDR3 region has 15 residues. The ends lost 1 base at V and 5 bases at J; junction bases unmatched: 5. The CDR3 sequence is CASSLDRDRVTEAFF. CDR3 DNA sequence: TGTGCCAGCAGTTTAGACCGGGACAGGGTAACTGAAGCTTTCTTT.

CDR3 amino acids: CASKTSGRAYEQYF. The CDR3 DNA is TGTGCCAGCAAAACTAGCGGGAGAGCCTACGAGCAGTACTTC. The J gene is TRBJ2-7, the V gene TRBV7-8, with 11 bases that match TRBD2. The CDR3 covers 14 residues. Per germline, CDR1 SGHVS and CDR2 FQNEAQ. V was pared by 7 bases and J by 2 bases, with 4 bases of the junction left unmatched.